This record concerns one T cell receptor beta chain sequence. The sample originates from a study of OX40 agonist ivuxolimab in advanced cancers. The CDR3 has 13 amino acids. Deletions cut 2 bases from V and 7 bases from J, with 12 bases between. CDR1 and CDR2 from the germline V gene are SGHDT and YYEEEE. Using immunoSEQ multiplex PCR, the repertoire was profiled, and TCRdb retains in-frame clones only, with some absent. Among more than 25,000 clones, roughly 86% were seen once, and the ten largest hold under 30%. This chain connects TRBV5-6 to TRBJ1-1; D gene ambiguous. This clonotype was obtained from an adult with an advanced solid tumor such as melanoma, head and neck, liver or kidney cancer. The material sequenced was CD4+ or CD8+ T cells sorted from blood, taken in a trial of the OX40 agonist ivuxolimab. The CDR3: CASSLRQAIEAFF. The DNA of the CDR3 is TGTGCCAGCAGCTTAAGGCAGGCCATTGAAGCTTTCTTT.